This TCR beta chain was sequenced in a study of blood T cell repertoires in COVID-19. Overall study context: Acute-phase and convalescent COVID-19 samples originated in the United States, Italy and Spain.

In the original workflow: From reference gene primer amplification, estimates of nucleated cell counts were derived. The protocol was immunoSEQ multiplex PCR, while the TCRdb copy is restricted to in-frame clones and leaves out a portion. V, J and clone size are taken as reported in that table, and D and trimming were inferred from the DNA itself. The sample records 300,000 or so clones, 80% to 95% being singletons. The CDR3 has 16 residues. V lost 5 bases, J lost 8 bases, and 17 bases stayed unmatched. The germline CDR1 and CDR2 sequences are GTSNPN and SVGIG (reference sequence). The sequenced material came from PBMCs or T cells enriched from blood (not recorded which). The chain carries TRBV30 and TRBJ1-4; 7 bases map to TRBD1. The sequence derives from a woman in her thirties who had recovered from COVID-19. DNA for the CDR3: TGTGCCTGGTCGGGACAGTCCGGGGCGATGGTAGAAAAACTGTTTTTT. It translates to CAWSGQSGAMVEKLFF.